Listed here are 28 T cell receptor beta chains from one sample, sequenced in a study of post-analysis software for immune sequencing data. Study-wide results and caveats: About 5 TRBV segments occurring more often in patients than controls included TRBV5-6, TRBV5-1 and TRBV20-1.

These receptors' antigens are unknown. Unique molecular identifiers were present in the TCR beta cDNA libraries. From the PCR reads, TCRdb called clonotypes with MiXCR, one entry per CDR3 protein. The sample has 500,000 to 600,000 distinct CDR3 sequences, 44% seen once; the top ten hold 1.5% to 2%. The sample was blood. These receptors all come from a girl aged 5 to 17 with multiple sclerosis.

The V gene is TRBV7-9, the J gene TRBJ1-2; tentatively, D is TRBD1 (5 bases). V gave up 3 bases and J gave up 4 bases, with 12 bases separating them. Germline V gives CDR1 SEHNR, CDR2 FQNEAQ (reference sequence). The CDR3 loop spans 14 amino acids. CDR3: CASSLTDATYGYTF. DNA of the CDR3: TGTGCCAGCAGCTTGACAGACGCCACCTATGGCTACACCTTC.

This chain connects TRBV5-1 to TRBJ2-3; 13 bases line up with TRBD2. J gave up 7 bases and V 2 bases, and 4 bases lay outside the gene matches. This CDR3 has 15 amino acids. Germline V CDR1 and CDR2: SGHRS, YFSETQ. The CDR3 protein is CASSFTSGGVNTQYF. The CDR3 DNA reads as TGCGCCAGCAGCTTTACTAGCGGGGGGGTCAATACGCAGTATTTT.

This clonotype has a handful of counts. The chain is built from TRBV12-3 or TRBV12-4 and TRBJ2-1, with 8 positions matching TRBD1. V shed 6 bases and J 1 base; nucleotides not matched to a gene: 5. The CDR3 loop spans 15 amino acids. This CDR3 reads CASSPRDRSYNEQFF. The CDR3 DNA follows: TGTGCCAGCAGCCCCCGGGACAGGTCCTACAATGAGCAGTTCTTC.

V gene TRBV19 combines with J gene TRBJ1-2, with a tentative D call TRBD1 (6 bases). The CDR3 is 14 amino acids. Germline loops: CDR1 LNHDA, CDR2 SQIVND (reference sequence). Trimming removed 0 bases from V and 8 bases from J, with 13 bases in between. The CDR3 coding sequence is TGTGCCAGTAGTATAGATCGGGGGGCGCGAGGCTACACCTTC. Its translation is CASSIDRGARGYTF.

The chain uses TRBV5-1 and TRBJ2-5; 9 positions agree with TRBD1. V lost 4 bases, J lost 1 base, and 5 bases stayed unmatched. The CDR3 spans 15 residues. Germline V lookup: CDR1 SGHRS, CDR2 YFSETQ. The DNA of the CDR3 is TGCGCCAGCAGCACCCCGACAGGGGGCCAAGAGACCCAGTACTTC. Its protein product is CASSTPTGGQETQYF.

This clonotype was detected a few times. The V call is TRBV10-3, the J call TRBJ2-6; D is perhaps TRBD1 or TRBD2 (5 bases each). Germline lookup yields CDR1 ENHRY and CDR2 SYGVKD. The CDR3 consists of 19 residues. The V end lost 0 bases, the J end lost 1 base, and 16 bases lay between the germline ends. The chain's CDR3 is CAISESSGRLLSGANVLTF. DNA of the CDR3: TGTGCCATCAGTGAGTCGTCGGGGCGTCTCCTTTCTGGGGCCAACGTCCTGACTTTC.

This clonotype was observed a handful of times. The V and J genes are TRBV6-1 and TRBJ2-7, with unresolved D. The V end was cut by 8 bases, the J end by 5 bases, with 19 bases between. The CDR3 runs 14 residues. CDR1 and CDR2 (germline): MNHNS, SASEGT. CDR3 nucleotides: TGTGCCAGCTGTGGTCAGTCTCTTTTTGACGAGCAGTACTTC. This translates into CASCGQSLFDEQYF.

Notes on this clonotype: An end of the junction does not agree with germline; a read error may underlie this. The CDR3 DNA reads TGCAGCGTTGATAGGAGGGGCGGGTACAATGAGCGGTTCTTC. It specifies CSVDRRGGYNERFF. This rearrangement joins TRBV29-1 to TRBJ2-1; D may be TRBD2 (6 bases). The CDR3 spans 14 residues. CDR1 and CDR2 (germline): SQVTM, ANQGSEA.

This clonotype was detected ten times or more. The chain has TRBV5-1 and TRBJ2-3, with D possibly TRBD1 on 6 matching bases. Trimming removed 0 bases from V and 5 bases from J, with 13 bases in between. Germline-derived CDR1 and CDR2 are SGHRS and YFSETQ. The CDR3 sequence is 15 residues long. The CDR3 bases are TGCGCCAGCAGCTTGGGGGCAGGGGAAGGAGATACGCAGTATTTT. This sequence encodes CASSLGAGEGDTQYF.

This chain links TRBV7-3 with TRBJ2-2; D unclear. Germline V CDR1 and CDR2: SGHTA, FQGTGA. This CDR3 has 13 amino acids. V was shortened by 2 bases and J by 6 bases, with 7 bases between the two germline ends. The CDR3 region has the DNA TGTGCCAGCAGCTTACAATGGGCCGGGGAGCTGTTTTTT. This codes for CASSLQWAGELFF.

The chain combines TRBV20-1 with TRBJ2-7; the D gene could be TRBD1 or TRBD2 (6 bases each). The CDR3 has 17 residues. Trimming stripped 3 bases from V and 6 bases from J, with 27 bases between. Per the germline V gene, CDR1 is DFQATT and CDR2 is SNEGSKA (reference sequence). The CDR3 sequence is CSASPPKGGGPSAEQYF. The CDR3 nucleotides read TGCAGTGCTAGTCCTCCTAAGGGTGGGGGGCCCTCCGCCGAGCAGTACTTC.

The CDR3 nucleotides read TGTGCCAGCAGTTTACGTGGTGAAGGACAGCCCCAGCATTTT. Encoded protein: CASSLRGEGQPQHF. This chain connects TRBV27 to TRBJ1-5; the D is unclear. The CDR3 sequence is 14 residues long. CDR1 is MNHEY, CDR2 SMNVEV, per germline (reference sequence). Trimming removed 2 bases at V and 7 bases at J, with 12 bases between.

V and J are TRBV12-3 or TRBV12-4 and TRBJ1-5, with D uncertain. This CDR3 has 15 amino acids. V lost 5 bases, J lost 3 bases, and 14 bases lay in between. CDR3 bases: TGTGCCAGCAGTCCCCGGGCCCTCTCCAATCAGCCCCAGCATTTT. Its protein product is CASSPRALSNQPQHF.

The chain carries TRBV10-1 and TRBJ2-7, with 9 positions matching TRBD2. Per germline, CDR1 WNHNN and CDR2 SYGVQD (reference sequence). The CDR3 is 14 amino acids. With V trimmed by 8 bases and J by 5 bases, 10 bases remained unmatched. CDR3 sequence: CASGASSGNDEQYF. Here the CDR3 DNA reads TGCGCCAGCGGGGCCTCTAGCGGGAACGACGAGCAGTACTTC.

There are a few counts of this clonotype. The genes are TRBV12-3 or TRBV12-4 and TRBJ2-6, with TRBD1 matching 11 bases. This CDR3 region has 17 residues. V dropped 3 bases and J dropped 3; count of bases not matched to a gene: 4. For the CDR3, the DNA is TGTGCCAGCAGTTTTAGGACAGGGGGCTATGGGGCCAACGTCCTGACTTTC. This gives the protein CASSFRTGGYGANVLTF.

This clonotype was detected a few times. CDR3 protein: CASSEGTPGEQYF. The CDR3 DNA reads as TGTGCCAGCAGCGAGGGAACCCCCGGCGAGCAGTACTTC. The V gene is TRBV12-3 or TRBV12-4, the J gene TRBJ2-7, with D perhaps TRBD2 (5 bases). This CDR3 has 13 residues. The ends were cut back, 6 bases at V and 6 bases at J, with 15 bases in the middle.

The chain is built from TRBV12-3 or TRBV12-4 and TRBJ2-7; D uncertain. With 6 bases removed from V and 6 bases from J, the gap between germline ends came to 12 bases. This CDR3 region has 12 residues. The DNA of the CDR3 is TGTGCCAGCAGCCTGATTTCTAGCGAGCAGTACTTC. Translated, it gives CASSLISSEQYF.

This sequence joins TRBV10-3 and TRBJ1-2; D uncertain. This CDR3 is built from 14 residues. Germline CDR1 and CDR2: ENHRY and SYGVKD. V lost 11 bases and J lost 5, with 21 bases in between. The CDR3 DNA follows: TGTGCCGTCAACTATTTAGGTCGGGGTTATGGCTACACCTTC. Translation gives CAVNYLGRGYGYTF.

V gene TRBV27 combines with J gene TRBJ2-3, with 9 bases fitting TRBD2. V was pared by 8 bases and J by 4 bases, with 7 bases of the junction left unmatched. The CDR3 is 14 amino acids. Germline CDR1 reads MNHEY; CDR2 reads SMNVEV (reference sequence). The CDR3 nucleotides read TGTGCCAGCTGGCCGGGACTAGCCGCAGATACGCAGTATTTT. This gives the protein CASWPGLAADTQYF.

This clonotype was seen more than once but under ten times. V is TRBV20-1 and J is TRBJ2-6; 8 bases are a match to TRBD1. V lost 4 bases to trimming and J lost 3 bases; unmatched junction nucleotides: 2. The germline gives CDR1 DFQATT, CDR2 SNEGSKA (reference sequence). This CDR3 is built from 14 residues. CDR3 protein: CSATTGVGANVLTF. CDR3 sequence (DNA): TGCAGTGCTACGACAGGGGTTGGGGCCAACGTCCTGACTTTC.

This clonotype was recorded a few times. J is TRBJ2-7 and V is TRBV7-9, with D possibly being TRBD1 (6 bases). Germline V CDR1 and CDR2: SEHNR, FQNEAQ (reference sequence). The V end was cut by 2 bases, the J end by 7 bases, with 24 bases between. The CDR3 has 17 amino acids. In DNA form, the CDR3 reads TGTGCCAGCAGCTTATCTCTCGGACAGTACCCCTATCGGGAGCAGTACTTC. This gives the protein CASSLSLGQYPYREQYF.

This chain connects TRBV6-5 to TRBJ2-3; D call uncertain. Germline CDR1 is MNHEY and CDR2 is SVGAGI. Between the trimmed V and J ends, which lost 2 bases and 4 bases, there was a span of 16 bases. The CDR3 loop spans 16 amino acids. The CDR3 bases are TGTGCCAGCAGTTACACTCTAGAAAGTTCGGCAGATACGCAGTATTTT. It encodes CASSYTLESSADTQYF.

V usage is TRBV7-9 and J usage is TRBJ2-7, with unresolved D. The CDR3 consists of 16 residues. V was clipped by 1 base and J by 0 bases, with 13 bases between them. Germline-derived CDR1 and CDR2 are SEHNR and FQNEAQ (reference sequence). The CDR3 loop reads CASSLGTYKTSYEQYF. DNA of the CDR3: TGTGCCAGCAGCTTAGGGACCTACAAAACCTCCTACGAGCAGTACTTC. Full variable domain (outside the CDR3, taken from reference TRBV7-9 and TRBJ2-7): DTGVSQNPRHKITKRGQNVTFRCDPISEHNRLYWYRQTLGQGPEFLTYFQNEAQLEKSRLLSDRFSAERPKGSFSTLEIQRTEQGDSAMYLCASSLGTYKTSYEQYFGPGTRLTVT.

This clonotype has more than one count but fewer than ten. V usage is TRBV12-3 or TRBV12-4 and J usage is TRBJ2-5, with unresolved D. V was trimmed by 3 bases and J by 5 bases, leaving 19 bases between them. The CDR3 is made up of 16 amino acids. CDR3 nucleotide sequence: TGTGCCAGCAGTTTGGGTTCGGCTTCGGGTCGTGAGACCCAGTACTTC. Its protein product is CASSLGSASGRETQYF.

V and J are TRBV12-3 or TRBV12-4 and TRBJ1-5; no clear D gene. V was cut by 4 bases and J by 2 bases, with 9 bases left in between. This CDR3 spans 14 amino acids. CDR3 sequence (DNA): TGTGCCAGCAGTTATGCTGGTCGCAATCAGCCCCAGCATTTT. It codes for CASSYAGRNQPQHF.

This clonotype was counted only a few times. The chain links TRBV7-2 to TRBJ2-6; D is uncertain. In germline, CDR1 is SGHTA, CDR2 FQGNSA. Trimming stripped 5 bases from V and 2 bases from J, with 7 bases between. The CDR3 has 14 amino acids. For the CDR3, the DNA is TGTGCCAGCAGCGCTGGGCCTGGGGCCAACGTCCTGACTTTC. Amino acids: CASSAGPGANVLTF.

The rearrangement links TRBV12-3 or TRBV12-4 to TRBJ2-1, with D unresolved. V was pared by 0 bases and J by 6 bases, with 15 bases between. CDR3 size: 16 residues. The chain's CDR3 is CASSLAPFLLGNEQFF. CDR3 in DNA: TGTGCCAGCAGTTTAGCACCCTTCCTGCTTGGCAATGAGCAGTTCTTC.

In this sample, this clonotype turned up a few times. This chain uses TRBV7-2 with TRBJ2-7; 9 bases line up with TRBD2. Germline CDR1 is SGHTA and CDR2 is FQGNSA. CDR3 length: 15 residues. The trim removed 1 base at V and 4 bases at J, leaving 5 bases unmatched. The CDR3 bases are TGTGCCAGCAGCTTAGGGCGGGAGGGGGAATACGAGCAGTACTTC. Protein product: CASSLGREGEYEQYF.